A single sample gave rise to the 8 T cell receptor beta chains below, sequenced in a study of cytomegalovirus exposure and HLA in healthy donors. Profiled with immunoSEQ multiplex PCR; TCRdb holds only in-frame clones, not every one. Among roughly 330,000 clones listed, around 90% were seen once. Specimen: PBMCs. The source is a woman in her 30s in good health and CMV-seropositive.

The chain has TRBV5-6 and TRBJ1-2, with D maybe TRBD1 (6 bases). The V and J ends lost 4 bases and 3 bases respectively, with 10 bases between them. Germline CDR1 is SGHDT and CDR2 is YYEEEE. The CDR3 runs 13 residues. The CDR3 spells CASSRQVDYGYTF. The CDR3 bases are TGTGCCAGCAGCCGACAGGTCGACTATGGCTACACCTTC.

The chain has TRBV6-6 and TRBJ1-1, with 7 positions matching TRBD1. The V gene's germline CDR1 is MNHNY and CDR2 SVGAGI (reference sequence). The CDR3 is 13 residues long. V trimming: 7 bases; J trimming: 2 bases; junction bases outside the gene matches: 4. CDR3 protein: CASNTGVNTEAFF. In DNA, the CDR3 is TGTGCCAGCAATACAGGGGTTAACACTGAAGCTTTCTTT.

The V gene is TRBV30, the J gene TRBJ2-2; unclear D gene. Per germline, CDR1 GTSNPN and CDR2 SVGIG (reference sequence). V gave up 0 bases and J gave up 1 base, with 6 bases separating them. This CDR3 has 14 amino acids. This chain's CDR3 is CAWSVVKNTGELFF. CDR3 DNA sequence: TGTGCCTGGAGTGTTGTCAAGAACACCGGGGAGCTGTTTTTT.

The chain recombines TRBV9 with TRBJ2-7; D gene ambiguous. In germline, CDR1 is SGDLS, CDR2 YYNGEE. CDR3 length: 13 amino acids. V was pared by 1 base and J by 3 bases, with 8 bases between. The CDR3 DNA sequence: TGTGCCAGCAGCGTAAACGACAACTACGAGCAGTACTTC. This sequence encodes CASSVNDNYEQYF.

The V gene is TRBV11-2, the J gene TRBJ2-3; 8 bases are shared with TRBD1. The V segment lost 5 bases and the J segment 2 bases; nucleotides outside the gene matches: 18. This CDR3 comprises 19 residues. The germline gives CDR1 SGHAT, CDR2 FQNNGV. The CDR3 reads CASSPRTGTTRRATDTQYF. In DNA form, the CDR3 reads TGTGCCAGCAGCCCAAGGACAGGGACCACTAGGCGAGCCACAGATACGCAGTATTTT.

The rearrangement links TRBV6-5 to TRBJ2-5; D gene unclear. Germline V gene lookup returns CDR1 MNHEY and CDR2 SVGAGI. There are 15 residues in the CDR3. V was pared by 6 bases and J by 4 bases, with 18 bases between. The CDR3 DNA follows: TGTGCCAGCAGACCCCTAGGAACGGGCGGAGAGACCCAGTACTTC. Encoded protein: CASRPLGTGGETQYF.

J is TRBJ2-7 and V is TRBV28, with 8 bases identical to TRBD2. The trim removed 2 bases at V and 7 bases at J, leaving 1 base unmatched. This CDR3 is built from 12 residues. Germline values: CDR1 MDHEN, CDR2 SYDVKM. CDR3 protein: CASSLVAGEQYF. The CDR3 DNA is TGTGCCAGCAGTTTAGTAGCGGGGGAGCAGTACTTC.

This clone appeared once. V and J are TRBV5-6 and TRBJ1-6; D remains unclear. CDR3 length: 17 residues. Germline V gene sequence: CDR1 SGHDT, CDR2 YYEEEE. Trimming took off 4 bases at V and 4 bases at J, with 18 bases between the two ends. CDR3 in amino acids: CASSPGRAGPYNSPLHF. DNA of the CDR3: TGTGCCAGCAGCCCTGGTCGGGCAGGCCCTTATAATTCACCCCTCCACTTT.